This entry features one T cell receptor beta chain sequence. This specimen comes from a study of technical replicates of blood from a handful of donors. The protocol was immunoSEQ multiplex PCR, while the TCRdb copy is restricted to in-frame clones and leaves out a portion. The top ten hold about 0.38% of the sample, which has tens of thousands of clones, approximately 94% seen once. Sequenced material: T cells isolated from PBMCs. The sequence was collected from a human donor in good health.

The CDR3, as DNA: TGCGCCAGCATCCTTGGGGCAGGGTCTACTGAAGCTTTCTTT. Translation gives CASILGAGSTEAFF. This rearrangement joins TRBV5-1 to TRBJ1-1; D is possibly TRBD1 (5 bases). Per germline, CDR1 SGHRS and CDR2 YFSETQ. V was shortened by 6 bases and J by 5 bases, with 17 bases between the two germline ends. CDR3 size: 14 residues.